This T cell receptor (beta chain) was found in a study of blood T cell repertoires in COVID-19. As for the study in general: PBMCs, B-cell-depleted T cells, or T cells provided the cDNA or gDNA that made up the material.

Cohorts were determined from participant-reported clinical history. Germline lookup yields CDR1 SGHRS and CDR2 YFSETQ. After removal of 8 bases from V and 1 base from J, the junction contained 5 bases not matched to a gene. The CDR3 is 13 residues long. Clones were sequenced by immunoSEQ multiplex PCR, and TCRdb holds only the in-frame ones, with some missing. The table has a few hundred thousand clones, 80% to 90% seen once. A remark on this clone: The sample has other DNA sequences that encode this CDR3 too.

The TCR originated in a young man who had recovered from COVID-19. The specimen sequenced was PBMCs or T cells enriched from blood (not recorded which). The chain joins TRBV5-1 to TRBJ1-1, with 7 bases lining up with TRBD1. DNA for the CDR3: TGCGCCAGTTCGGGACAGACGAACACTGAAGCTTTCTTT. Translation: CASSGQTNTEAFF.